The 13 T cell receptor beta chains below were found in one sample sequenced in a study of cytomegalovirus exposure and HLA in healthy donors. The assay was immunoSEQ multiplex PCR, and TCRdb's table has in-frame clones only and misses some. The repertoire includes 250,000 to 400,000 clones, around 87% of them detected once, and over 1% sits in the top ten. Material for sequencing was PBMCs. Receptors originate from a woman in her twenties or thirties in good health and CMV-seropositive.

This chain joins TRBV19 and TRBJ2-5; 12 positions agree with TRBD2. The CDR3 spans 16 residues. The germline V gene has CDR1 LNHDA and CDR2 SQIVND (reference sequence). Germline trimming cut 6 bases from V and 1 base from J; bases unmatched to any gene: 6. This CDR3 is CASSPPGLAGQETQYF. The CDR3 region has the DNA TGTGCCAGTAGCCCCCCGGGACTAGCGGGCCAAGAGACCCAGTACTTC.

This chain joins TRBV11-2 and TRBJ2-7, with TRBD1 as a possible D gene (6 bases). Trimming took off 3 bases at V and 2 bases at J, with 14 bases between the two ends. The CDR3 extends over 15 amino acids. The germline V gene encodes CDR1 SGHAT and CDR2 FQNNGV. In DNA, the CDR3 is TGTGCCAGCAGCTTCTCAACAGGGTTCACCTACGAGCAGTACTTC. It encodes CASSFSTGFTYEQYF.

The chain links TRBV7-3 to TRBJ1-6; a weak D match, TRBD1 (5 bases). Germline CDR1 reads SGHTA; CDR2 reads FQGTGA. The V and J ends lost 1 base and 8 bases respectively, with 12 bases between them. The CDR3 spans 15 residues. CDR3 loop: CASSLRMRGDSPLHF. Written as DNA, the CDR3 is TGTGCCAGCAGCTTAAGAATGAGGGGTGATTCACCCCTCCACTTT.

The V gene is TRBV5-1, the J gene TRBJ2-1; D is unclear. V was cut by 0 bases and J by 5 bases, with 9 bases left in between. CDR1 and CDR2 from the germline V gene are SGHRS and YFSETQ. The CDR3 spans 14 residues. The CDR3 loop is CASSLGDDHNEQFF. CDR3 nucleotide sequence: TGCGCCAGCAGCTTGGGGGATGATCACAATGAGCAGTTCTTC.

The chain carries TRBV6-1 and TRBJ2-3, with unresolved D. Germline lookup yields CDR1 MNHNS and CDR2 SASEGT. The ends were cut back, 2 bases at V and 3 bases at J, with 12 bases in the middle. The CDR3 totals 15 residues. This chain's CDR3 is CASSEMGPGTDTQYF. The CDR3 DNA follows: TGTGCCAGCAGTGAAATGGGCCCTGGGACAGATACGCAGTATTTT.

The chain couples TRBV6-5 to TRBJ1-1; D not certain. Trimming cost V 6 bases and J 0 bases, with 14 bases left between them. Germline V CDR1 and CDR2: MNHEY, SVGAGI. The CDR3 runs to 15 residues. CDR3 sequence (DNA): TGTGCCAGCAGGCCAGCTTCCCCATTGAACACTGAAGCTTTCTTT. Its translation is CASRPASPLNTEAFF.

The chain joins TRBV27 to TRBJ1-5; 7 bases align to TRBD1. Per the germline V gene, CDR1 is MNHEY and CDR2 is SMNVEV (reference sequence). V gave up 6 bases and J gave up 3 bases; unmatched junction bases: 8. This CDR3 has 15 amino acids. CDR3 coding DNA: TGTGCCAGCAGAAAAGAAGGGGGCCCCAATCAGCCCCAGCATTTT. This translates into CASRKEGGPNQPQHF.

This clone was detected only a few times. The chain employs TRBV2 and TRBJ2-2, with D perhaps matching TRBD1 (5 bases). The CDR3 has 13 residues. Trimming took 4 bases from V and 7 from J, leaving 10 bases between them. Germline loops: CDR1 SNHLY, CDR2 FYNNEI. Here the CDR3 DNA reads TGTGCCAGCAGTGTGAAGGGGAACGGGGAGCTGTTTTTT. It translates to CASSVKGNGELFF. Full variable domain (rest looked up from reference TRBV2 and TRBJ2-2): EPEVTQTPSHQVTQMGQEVILRCVPISNHLYFYWYRQILGQKVEFLVSFYNNEISEKSEIFDDQFSVERPDGSNFTLKIRSTKLEDSAMYFCASSVKGNGELFFGEGSRLTVL.

The chain uses TRBV30 and TRBJ2-7; 8 bases match TRBD1. The germline CDR1 and CDR2 sequences are GTSNPN and SVGIG (reference sequence). The CDR3 has 13 amino acids. V lost 1 base to trimming and J lost 4 bases; unmatched junction nucleotides: 3. CDR3 sequence (DNA): TGTGCCTGGAGTGAACAGGGGGTTTACGAGCAGTACTTC. As protein: CAWSEQGVYEQYF.

This clone occurred a few times. This sequence joins TRBV19 and TRBJ2-7; tentative D call: TRBD1 (5 bases). CDR1 is LNHDA, CDR2 SQIVND, per germline (reference sequence). Deletions cut 5 bases from V and 5 bases from J, with 7 bases between. This CDR3 comprises 11 residues. CDR3 amino acids: CASSVRDEQYF. The DNA of the CDR3 is TGTGCCAGTAGTGTCAGGGACGAGCAGTACTTC.

The chain links TRBV10-3 to TRBJ1-1, with D unresolved. Germline V CDR1 and CDR2: ENHRY, SYGVKD. V lost 0 bases to trimming and J lost 2 bases, with 10 bases between them. This CDR3 has 15 amino acids. The CDR3 sequence is CAISESKWSNTEAFF. In nucleotides, the CDR3 is TGTGCCATCAGTGAGTCGAAGTGGAGTAACACTGAAGCTTTCTTT.

The V and J genes are TRBV9 and TRBJ1-6, with 7 bases lining up with TRBD1. This CDR3 contains 14 residues. CDR1 and CDR2 from the germline V gene are SGDLS and YYNGEE. V dropped 4 bases and J dropped 6; count of bases not matched to a gene: 4. The chain's CDR3 is CASSPGTVNSPLHF. In DNA form, the CDR3 reads TGTGCCAGCAGCCCCGGGACAGTTAATTCACCCCTCCACTTT.

This clone has just one count. V gene TRBV27 combines with J gene TRBJ1-6; D unresolved. The CDR3 is 16 residues long. V dropped 0 bases and J dropped 7 bases, with 13 bases sitting between them. Germline assignment: CDR1 MNHEY and CDR2 SMNVEV (reference sequence). CDR3 region: CASSLSPELGNSPLHF. CDR3 sequence (DNA): TGTGCCAGCAGTTTATCGCCGGAGTTGGGGAATTCACCCCTCCACTTT.